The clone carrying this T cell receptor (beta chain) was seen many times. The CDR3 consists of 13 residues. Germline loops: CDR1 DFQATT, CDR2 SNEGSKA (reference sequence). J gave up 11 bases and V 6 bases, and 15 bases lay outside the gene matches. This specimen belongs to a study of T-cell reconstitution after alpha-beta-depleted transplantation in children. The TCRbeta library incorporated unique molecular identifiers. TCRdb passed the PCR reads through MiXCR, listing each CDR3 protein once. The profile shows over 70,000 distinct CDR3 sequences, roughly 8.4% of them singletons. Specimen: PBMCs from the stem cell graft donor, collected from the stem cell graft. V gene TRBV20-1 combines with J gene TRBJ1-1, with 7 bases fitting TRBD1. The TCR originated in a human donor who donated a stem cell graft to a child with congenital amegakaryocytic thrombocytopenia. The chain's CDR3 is CSALAGGVSWAFF. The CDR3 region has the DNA TGCAGTGCCCTGGCAGGGGGAGTATCTTGGGCTTTCTTT.